This TCR beta chain was captured by sequencing in a study of OX40 agonist ivuxolimab in advanced cancers. Study-level results: Partial responders receiving 0.1-3.0 mg/kg showed among the lowest clonal expansion. Both blood CD4+ and CD8+ T cells showed clonal growth by week 6 at 0.1 to 3.0 mg/kg. Relative to CD4+ cells, CD8+ T cells on average had more expanded clones.

Concerning this clone: What it binds is unknown.

Profiling relied on immunoSEQ multiplex PCR, and the TCRdb table lists in-frame clones only, not all of them. The repertoire holds about 86,000 clones, with nearly 90% as singletons. The CDR3 runs to 13 residues. Germline assignment: CDR1 SGHTA and CDR2 FQGNSA. Trimming took 6 bases from V and 4 from J, leaving 12 bases between them. The chain has TRBV7-2 and TRBJ2-5, with D hard to call. Source: CD4+ or CD8+ T cells sorted from blood, taken in a trial of the OX40 agonist ivuxolimab. The sequence came from an adult with an advanced solid tumor such as melanoma, head and neck, liver or kidney cancer. CDR3: CASRRDLTETQYF. The CDR3, as DNA: TGTGCCAGCAGGCGCGATTTAACAGAGACCCAGTACTTC.